Detailed here is one TCR beta chain. Its antigen remains undetermined. It has no much larger one-base neighbor in the sample; base qualities were not kept. The entry originates in a study of blood T cells in healthy people across ages (dated by TCRdb to the mid-2010s). About the study as a whole: In model experiments, roughly one uniquely barcoded TCR beta cDNA molecule per two T cells was captured by template switching. Donors were grouped into four age groups: young (average about 15 years), middle-aged (39), aged (62) and long-lived (approximately 75). The study measured age-related changes in TCR beta repertoire diversity using deep sequencing normalized with unique cDNA molecular identifiers. The study analyzed two additional independent replicas of 1 million unique cDNA reads from the same blood draw for two donors, one aged 18 to 30 and one aged 80 or older. To avoid experimental bias, donors of different ages were distributed randomly across sequencing lanes. General study outcomes and caveats: The long-lived group showed more naive CD4+ T cells, fewer expanded clones and increased TCR diversity than the aged group, suggesting age selection. There was a strong correlation between observed TCR beta diversity and the percentage of naive T cells measured by flow cytometry. Donor CMV infection status was unknown, potentially confounding age-related changes in expanded clonotypes. Estimates of total diversity based on one million sequenced T cells were considered lower bounds and underestimates. As age increased, observed TCR beta diversity per million T cells dropped in a roughly linear way, and a significant reduction was already evident by age 40. Since profiling was done on bulk unsorted PBMCs, naive and antigen-experienced compartments could not be conclusively compared.

Library generation was performed with 5' RACE. The reads were generated on an Illumina HiSeq 2500. A second PCR of roughly 7 to 11 cycles was performed with a sample-barcoded 5' primer and a J-beta primer mix. A template-switch 5' adaptor carrying 12 random nucleotides introduced a unique molecular identifier onto each TCR beta cDNA molecule. At least 2.5 million CDR3-containing paired-end reads were obtained from each sample. First-strand cDNA synthesis was performed from all RNA using the Mint cDNA synthesis kit, with priming by a TRBC-specific oligonucleotide. After uracil-DNA glycosylase treatment, a first 18-cycle PCR used universal primers M1SS and BC2_uni_R on all cDNA. Per the original workflow: For normalization, 1 million high-quality reads were randomly selected from each sample, with every read carrying a distinct molecular identifier. Reads with shared molecular identifiers were discarded instead of being binned into consensus sequences. MiTCR, with a Q25 quality threshold and the strictest error-elimination algorithm, was used for CDR3 identification, clonotype clustering and error correction. A nonparametric unseen species model with Euler transformation was used to estimate a lower bound on total TCR beta diversity. TCRdb passed the public sequencing reads through fastp at Q25 and MiXCR, retaining productive beta sequences. Each CDR3 protein gets just one entry, which takes the most common genes and DNA from the rows behind it. TCRdb, not the authors, supplied the V and J calls. In this sample the table shows 600,000 or so distinct CDR3 sequences, more than 45% of which occur a single time. The ten largest clones take up under 30% of the sample.

The donors were about 40 Caucasian individuals from Russia, aged about 6 to 95 years, who were systemically healthy. Approximately 9.7 milliliters of peripheral blood were drawn from each donor into EDTA-treated Vacutainer tubes. Ficoll-Paque density-gradient centrifugation was used to isolate PBMCs, with at least 6 million per sample. Trizol reagent was used to extract total RNA from the PBMCs, yielding at least 5 micrograms per sample. For every donor, an aliquot of PBMCs went through flow cytometry to measure the percentages of naive CD45RAhigh/CD27high T cells. CDR1 and CDR2 (SGHTA, FQGNSA) derive from the germline V gene. V is reduced by 5 bases and J by 1 base, leaving a spacing of 13 bases between them. The CDR3, cysteine through phenylalanine, is 15 amino acids long. Only the CDR3 DNA is retained, 45 bases long and in frame from the first base.

The sample was blood. The chain couples TRBV7-2 to TRBJ2-3; TRBD1 is possibly the D segment (6 matching bases). This TCR was sampled from an elderly man in good health. For the CDR3, the sequence is CASSKQGPRTDTQYF. DNA sequence: TGTGCCAGCAGCAAACAGGGACCTCGCACAGATACGCAGTATTTT.